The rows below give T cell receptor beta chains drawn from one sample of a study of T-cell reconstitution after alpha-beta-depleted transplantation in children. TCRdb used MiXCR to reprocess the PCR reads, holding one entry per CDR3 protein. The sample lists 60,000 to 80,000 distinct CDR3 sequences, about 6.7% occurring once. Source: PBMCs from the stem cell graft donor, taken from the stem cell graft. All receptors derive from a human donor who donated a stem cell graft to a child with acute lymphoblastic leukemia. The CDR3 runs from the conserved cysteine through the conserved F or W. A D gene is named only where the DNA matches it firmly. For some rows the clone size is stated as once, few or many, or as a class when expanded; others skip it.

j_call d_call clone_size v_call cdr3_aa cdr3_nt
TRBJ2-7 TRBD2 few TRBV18 CASSPTSGGASSYEQYF TGTGCCAGCTCACCTACTAGCGGGGGGGCTTCTTCGTACGAGCAGTACTTC
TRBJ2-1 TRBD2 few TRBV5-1 CASTPLAGAGEQFF TGCGCCAGCACCCCACTAGCGGGAGCGGGTGAGCAGTTCTTC
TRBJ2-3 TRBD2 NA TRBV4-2 CASSHRTSGGAVDTQYF TGTGCCAGCAGCCACCGGACTAGCGGGGGGGCGGTAGATACGCAGTATTTT
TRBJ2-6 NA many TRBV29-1 CSASSGSRANVLTF TGCAGCGCCTCCTCCGGGAGTAGGGCCAACGTCCTGACTTTC
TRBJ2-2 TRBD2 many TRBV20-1 CSARDGTSGFANTGELFF TGCAGTGCTAGGGATGGGACTAGCGGGTTCGCGAACACCGGGGAGCTGTTTTTT
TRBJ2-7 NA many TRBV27 CASRNSYEQYF TGTGCCAGCAGGAATTCCTACGAGCAGTACTTC
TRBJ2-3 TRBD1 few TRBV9 CASSVDLRTGGWADTQYF TGTGCCAGCAGCGTAGACCTCAGGACAGGGGGTTGGGCTGATACGCAGTATTTT
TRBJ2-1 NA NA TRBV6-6 CASSYAPRVEQFF TGTGCCAGCAGTTACGCTCCCCGGGTTGAGCAGTTCTTC
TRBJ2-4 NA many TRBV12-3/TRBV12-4 CASSPPGGAKNIQYF TGTGCCAGCAGCCCCCCCGGGGGAGCCAAAAACATTCAGTACTTC
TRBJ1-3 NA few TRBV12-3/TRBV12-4 CASTTLSSGNTIYF TGTGCCAGCACCACCTTGAGCTCTGGAAACACCATATATTTT
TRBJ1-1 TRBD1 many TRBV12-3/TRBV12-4 CASSFGDRGSNTEAFF TGTGCCAGCAGTTTTGGGGACAGGGGGTCCAACACTGAAGCTTTCTTT
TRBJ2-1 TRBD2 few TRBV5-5 CASSSRLAGLVDNEQFF TGTGCCAGCAGCTCTCGACTAGCGGGGCTGGTTGACAATGAGCAGTTCTTC
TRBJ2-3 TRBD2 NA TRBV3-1 CASSQPGTSTTDTQYF TGTGCCAGCAGCCAACCCGGGACTAGTACCACAGATACGCAGTATTTT
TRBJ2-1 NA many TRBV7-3 CASSLFSGNDEQFF TGTGCCAGCAGCTTATTTTCGGGGAACGATGAGCAGTTCTTC
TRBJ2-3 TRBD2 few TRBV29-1 CSVSRPPSGISDTQYF TGCAGCGTTTCCCGGCCCCCTAGCGGGATTTCAGATACGCAGTATTTT
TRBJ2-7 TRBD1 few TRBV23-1 CASSQKGQWYYEQYF TGCGCCAGCAGTCAAAAGGGACAGTGGTACTACGAGCAGTACTTC
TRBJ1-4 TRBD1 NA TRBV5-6 CARGRRTGVYEKLFF TGTGCCAGGGGCCGAAGGACAGGGGTCTATGAAAAACTGTTTTTT
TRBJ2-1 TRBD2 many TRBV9 CASSVVGGLAGANEQFF TGTGCCAGCAGCGTAGTGGGAGGGCTAGCGGGAGCGAATGAGCAGTTCTTC
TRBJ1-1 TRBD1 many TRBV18 CASSPYDAGGLTEAFF TGTGCCAGCTCACCCTACGACGCAGGGGGTCTCACTGAAGCTTTCTTT
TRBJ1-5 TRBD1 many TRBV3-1 CASSPGQGVYSNQPQHF TGTGCCAGCAGCCCGGGACAGGGTGTTTATAGCAATCAGCCCCAGCATTTT
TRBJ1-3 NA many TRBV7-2 CASSFRGPPPGNTIYF TGTGCCAGCAGCTTTCGGGGACCCCCCCCTGGAAACACCATATATTTT
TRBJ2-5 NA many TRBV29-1 CSGRTGRQETQYF TGCAGCGGGCGCACAGGGAGACAAGAGACCCAGTACTTC
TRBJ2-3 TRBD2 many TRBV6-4 CASSDGGGSGGETDTQYF TGTGCCAGCAGTGACGGCGGCGGTAGCGGGGGGGAAACAGATACGCAGTATTTT
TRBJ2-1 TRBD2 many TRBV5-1 CASSFVAGNNEQFF TGCGCCAGCAGCTTCGTAGCGGGTAACAATGAGCAGTTCTTC
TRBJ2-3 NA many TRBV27 CASSSAEDTQYF TGTGCCAGCAGTAGCGCGGAAGATACGCAGTATTTT
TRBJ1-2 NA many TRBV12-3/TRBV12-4 CASSFGWSGGGYTF TGTGCCAGCAGTTTCGGGTGGTCAGGAGGGGGCTACACCTTC
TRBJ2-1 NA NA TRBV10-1 CASSDPAGLYNEQFF TGCGCCAGCAGTGACCCGGCGGGTCTCTACAATGAGCAGTTCTTC
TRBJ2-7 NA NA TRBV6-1 CASSAPGRKNYEQYF TGTGCCAGCAGCGCGCCAGGGAGGAAAAACTACGAGCAGTACTTC
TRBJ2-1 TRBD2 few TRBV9 CASSVRAGGVNEQFF TGTGCCAGCAGCGTAAGGGCGGGAGGAGTAAATGAGCAGTTCTTC
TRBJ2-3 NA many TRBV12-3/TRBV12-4 CASTIRVGTDTQYF TGTGCCAGCACTATCAGGGTCGGAACAGATACGCAGTATTTT
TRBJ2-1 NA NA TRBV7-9 CASSLGRFGGLYNEQFF TGTGCCAGCAGCTTAGGACGTTTTGGGGGCCTTTACAATGAGCAGTTCTTC
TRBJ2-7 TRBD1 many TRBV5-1 CASSFPGQGNEQYF TGCGCCAGCAGCTTTCCGGGACAGGGGAACGAGCAGTACTTC
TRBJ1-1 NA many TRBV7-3 CASSLNANTEAFF TGTGCCAGCAGCTTAAACGCCAACACTGAAGCTTTCTTT
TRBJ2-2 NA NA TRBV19 CASGRGGELFF TGTGCCAGTGGTAGAGGCGGGGAGCTGTTTTTT
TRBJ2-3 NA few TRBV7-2 CASSFVGASTDTQYF TGTGCCAGCAGCTTTGTGGGAGCGAGCACAGATACGCAGTATTTT
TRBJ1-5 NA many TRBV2 CASSETNRGPQHF TGTGCCAGCAGTGAAACTAATCGGGGGCCCCAGCATTTT
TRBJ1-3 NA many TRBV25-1 CASSESEGIPHLSGNTIYF TGTGCCAGCAGTGAATCAGAGGGAATCCCCCATCTCTCTGGAAACACCATATATTTT
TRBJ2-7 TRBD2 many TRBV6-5 CASSYSSLAGGYEQYF TGTGCCAGCAGTTACTCGAGTCTAGCGGGAGGATACGAGCAGTACTTC
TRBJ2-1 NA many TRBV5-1 CASSFLGGEAGIREQFF TGCGCCAGCAGCTTCCTCGGCGGTGAAGCGGGCATCAGGGAGCAGTTCTTC
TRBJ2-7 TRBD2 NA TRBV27 CASSLAGGLYEQYF TGTGCCAGCAGTCTAGCGGGGGGGTTATACGAGCAGTACTTC
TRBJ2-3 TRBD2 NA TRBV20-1 CSALGLAGILVGPDTQYF TGCAGTGCCCTCGGACTAGCGGGGATCCTCGTCGGACCAGATACGCAGTATTTT
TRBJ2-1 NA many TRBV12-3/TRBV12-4 CATVTSVNNEQFF TGTGCCACGGTGACAAGTGTAAACAATGAGCAGTTCTTC
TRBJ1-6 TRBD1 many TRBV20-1 CSAAKQGINSPLHF TGCAGTGCTGCTAAACAGGGGATTAATTCACCCCTCCACTTT
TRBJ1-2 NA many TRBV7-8 CASSSFRGRSYGYTF TGTGCCAGCAGCTCCTTCCGGGGGAGAAGCTATGGCTACACCTTC
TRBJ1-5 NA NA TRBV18 CASSPAQGGQPQHF TGTGCCAGCTCACCGGCACAGGGCGGCCAGCCCCAGCATTTT
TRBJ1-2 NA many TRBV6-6 CASSPRILEGYTF TGTGCCAGCAGTCCCCGGATCCTGGAAGGCTACACCTTC
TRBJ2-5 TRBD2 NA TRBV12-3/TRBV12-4 CASSSSSLAGGTQETQYF TGTGCCAGCAGTTCCTCTTCTTTAGCGGGGGGGACCCAAGAGACCCAGTACTTC
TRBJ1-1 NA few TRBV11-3 CASSLGVLNTEAFF TGTGCCAGCAGCTTAGGAGTCTTGAACACTGAAGCTTTCTTT
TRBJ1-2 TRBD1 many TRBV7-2 CASSSGTGAIGYTF TGTGCCAGCAGCTCCGGGACAGGGGCTATTGGCTACACCTTC
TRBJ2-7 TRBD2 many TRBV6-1 CASSEALRGLAGLDEQYF TGTGCCAGCAGTGAAGCGCTTCGGGGACTAGCGGGGCTCGACGAGCAGTACTTC
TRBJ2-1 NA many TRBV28 CASSWPYNEQFF TGTGCCAGCAGCTGGCCCTACAATGAGCAGTTCTTC
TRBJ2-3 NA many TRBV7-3 CASSLGVDTQYF TGTGCCAGCAGCCTCGGGGTGGATACGCAGTATTTT
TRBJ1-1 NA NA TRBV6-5 CASSYSILRNTEAFF TGTGCCAGCAGTTACTCGATTCTGAGGAACACTGAAGCTTTCTTT
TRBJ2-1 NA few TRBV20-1 CSASVEFSYNEQFF TGCAGTGCTAGCGTTGAGTTCTCCTACAATGAGCAGTTCTTC
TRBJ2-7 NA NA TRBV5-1 CASSPGPPAVYEQYF TGCGCCAGCAGCCCGGGACCTCCGGCCGTGTACGAGCAGTACTTC